This T cell receptor beta chain was sequenced in a study of Graves' ophthalmopathy and Graves' hyperthyroidism. Calling hyperthyroidism stable required that no ophthalmopathy show up within 18 months of follow-up. What supplied the PBMCs was roughly 10 ml of fresh peripheral blood. At least ten counts were recorded for this clonotype. The antigen is unknown. Researchers took RNA transcripts and amplified TCR beta CDR3 regions from them. In the first round, RT-PCR was carried out with HTBI primers, and a multiplex PCR formed the second round. From the multiplex PCR reads, TCRdb called clonotypes with MiXCR, one entry per CDR3 protein. The repertoire consists of about 370,000 distinct CDR3 sequences, with about a sixth occurring once and the leading ten covering 2.4%. The germline V gene has CDR1 SNHLY and CDR2 FYNNEI. V lost 3 bases to trimming and J lost 5 bases, with 17 bases between them. The CDR3 runs 15 residues.

Broader study findings: Also, most clonotypes expanded in the thyroid above 0.001 frequency appeared in blood.

The TCR comes from an adult woman with stable Graves' hyperthyroidism. The chain recombines TRBV2 with TRBJ2-7; D might be TRBD1 or TRBD2, each matching 5 bases. Sequencing used peripheral blood. This chain's CDR3 is CASSEIWQGAHEQYF. CDR3 in DNA: TGTGCCAGCAGTGAGATCTGGCAGGGAGCCCACGAGCAGTACTTC.